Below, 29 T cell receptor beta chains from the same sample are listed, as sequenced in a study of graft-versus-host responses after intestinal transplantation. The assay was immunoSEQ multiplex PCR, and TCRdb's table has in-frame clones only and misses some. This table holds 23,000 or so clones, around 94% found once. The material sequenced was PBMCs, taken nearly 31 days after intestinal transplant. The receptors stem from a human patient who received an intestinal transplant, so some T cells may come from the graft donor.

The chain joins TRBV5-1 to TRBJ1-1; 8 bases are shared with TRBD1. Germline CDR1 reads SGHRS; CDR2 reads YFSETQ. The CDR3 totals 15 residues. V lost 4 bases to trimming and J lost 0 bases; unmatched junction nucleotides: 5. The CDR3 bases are TGCGCCAGCAGCCCTCTGACAGGGGTGAACACTGAAGCTTTCTTT. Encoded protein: CASSPLTGVNTEAFF.

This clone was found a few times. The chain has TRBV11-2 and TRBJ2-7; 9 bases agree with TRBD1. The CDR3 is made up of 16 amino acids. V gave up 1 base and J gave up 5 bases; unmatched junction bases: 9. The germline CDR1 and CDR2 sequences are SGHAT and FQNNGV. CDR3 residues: CASSLAGVTGGHEQYF. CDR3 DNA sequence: TGTGCCAGCAGCTTAGCGGGGGTGACAGGGGGGCACGAGCAGTACTTC. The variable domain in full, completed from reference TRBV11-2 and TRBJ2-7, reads EAGVAQSPRYKIIEKRQSVAFWCNPISGHATLYWYQQILGQGPKLLIQFQNNGVVDDSQLPKDRFSAERLKGVDSTLKIQPAKLEDSAVYLCASSLAGVTGGHEQYFGPGTRLTVT.

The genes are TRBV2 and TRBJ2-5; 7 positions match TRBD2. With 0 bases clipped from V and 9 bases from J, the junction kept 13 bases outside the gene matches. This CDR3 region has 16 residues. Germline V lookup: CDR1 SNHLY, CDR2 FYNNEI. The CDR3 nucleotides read TGTGCCAGCAGTGAAGCTGGAAGGGCGGACCGGGGGGCCCAGTACTTC. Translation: CASSEAGRADRGAQYF. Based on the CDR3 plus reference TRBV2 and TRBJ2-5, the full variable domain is EPEVTQTPSHQVTQMGQEVILRCVPISNHLYFYWYRQILGQKVEFLVSFYNNEISEKSEIFDDQFSVERPDGSNFTLKIRSTKLEDSAMYFCASSEAGRADRGAQYFGPGTRLLVL.

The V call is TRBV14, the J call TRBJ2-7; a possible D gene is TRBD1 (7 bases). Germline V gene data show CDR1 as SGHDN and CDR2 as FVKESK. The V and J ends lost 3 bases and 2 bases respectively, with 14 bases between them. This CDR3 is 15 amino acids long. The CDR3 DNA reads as TGTGCCAGCAGCCAGGGACGGGGGACAGCCTACGAGCAGTACTTC. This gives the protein CASSQGRGTAYEQYF.

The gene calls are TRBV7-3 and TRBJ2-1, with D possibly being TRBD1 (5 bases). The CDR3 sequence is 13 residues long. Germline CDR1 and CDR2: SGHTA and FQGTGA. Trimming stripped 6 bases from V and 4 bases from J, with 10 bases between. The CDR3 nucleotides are TGTGCCAGCAGTCAGGGCCGTTACAATGAGCAGTTCTTC. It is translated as CASSQGRYNEQFF.

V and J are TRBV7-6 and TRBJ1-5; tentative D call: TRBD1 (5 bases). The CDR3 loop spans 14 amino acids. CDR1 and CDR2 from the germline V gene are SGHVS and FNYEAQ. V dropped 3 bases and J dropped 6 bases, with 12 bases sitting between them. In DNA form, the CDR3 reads TGTGCCAGCAGCTTGTGGAGGGGTGGTCAGCCCCAGCATTTT. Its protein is CASSLWRGGQPQHF. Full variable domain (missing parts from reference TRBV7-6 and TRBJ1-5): GAGVSQSPRYKVTKRGQDVALRCDPISGHVSLYWYRQALGQGPEFLTYFNYEAQQDKSGLPNDRFSAERPEGSISTLTIQRTEQRDSAMYRCASSLWRGGQPQHFGDGTRLSIL.

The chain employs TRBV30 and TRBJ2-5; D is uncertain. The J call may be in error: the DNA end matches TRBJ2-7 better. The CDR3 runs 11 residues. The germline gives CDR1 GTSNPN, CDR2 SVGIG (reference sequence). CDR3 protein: CAWSATYEQYF. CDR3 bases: TGTGCCTGGAGTGCGACCTACGAGCAGTACTTC.

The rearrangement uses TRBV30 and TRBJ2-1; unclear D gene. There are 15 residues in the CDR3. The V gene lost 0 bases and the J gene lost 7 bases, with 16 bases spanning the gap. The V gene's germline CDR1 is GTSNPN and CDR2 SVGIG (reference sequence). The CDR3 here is CAWSVDWLARNEQFF. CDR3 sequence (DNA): TGTGCCTGGAGTGTAGATTGGTTAGCCCGGAATGAGCAGTTCTTC.

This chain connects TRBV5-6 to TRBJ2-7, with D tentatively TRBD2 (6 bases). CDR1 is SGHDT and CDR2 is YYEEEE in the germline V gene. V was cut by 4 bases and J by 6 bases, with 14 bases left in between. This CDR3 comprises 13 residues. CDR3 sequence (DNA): TGTGCCAGCAGCGGCGGAGGGACGTCCGAGCAGTACTTC. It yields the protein CASSGGGTSEQYF.

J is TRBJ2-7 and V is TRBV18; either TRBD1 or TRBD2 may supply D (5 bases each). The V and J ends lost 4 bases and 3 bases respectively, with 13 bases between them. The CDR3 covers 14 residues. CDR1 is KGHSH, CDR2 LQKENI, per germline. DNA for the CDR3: TGTGCCAGCTCACGCGAGGGACCACTCTACGAGCAGTACTTC. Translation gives CASSREGPLYEQYF. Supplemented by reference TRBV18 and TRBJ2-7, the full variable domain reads NAGVMQNPRHLVRRRGQEARLRCSPMKGHSHVYWYRQLPEEGLKFMVYLQKENIIDESGMPKERFSAEFPKEGPSILRIQQVVRGDSAAYFCASSREGPLYEQYFGPGTRLTVT.

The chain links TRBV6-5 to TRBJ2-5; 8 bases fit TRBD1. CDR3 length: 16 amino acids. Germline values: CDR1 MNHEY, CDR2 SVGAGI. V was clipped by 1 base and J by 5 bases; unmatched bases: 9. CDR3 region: CASSYFISGQEETQYF. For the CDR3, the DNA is TGTGCCAGCAGTTACTTTATATCGGGACAGGAGGAGACCCAGTACTTC.

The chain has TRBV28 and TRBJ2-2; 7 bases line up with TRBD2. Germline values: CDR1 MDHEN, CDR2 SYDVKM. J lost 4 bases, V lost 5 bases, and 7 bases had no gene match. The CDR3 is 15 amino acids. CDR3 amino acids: CASSLPREGTGELFF. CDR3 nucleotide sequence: TGTGCCAGCAGTCTTCCCAGGGAGGGCACCGGGGAGCTGTTTTTT.

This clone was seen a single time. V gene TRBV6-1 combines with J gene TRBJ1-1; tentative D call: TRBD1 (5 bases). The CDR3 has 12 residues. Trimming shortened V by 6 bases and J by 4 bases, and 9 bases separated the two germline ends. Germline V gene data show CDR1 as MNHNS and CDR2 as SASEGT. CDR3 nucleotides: TGTGCCAGCAGGCAGGGTTTCACTGAAGCTTTCTTT. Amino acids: CASRQGFTEAFF.

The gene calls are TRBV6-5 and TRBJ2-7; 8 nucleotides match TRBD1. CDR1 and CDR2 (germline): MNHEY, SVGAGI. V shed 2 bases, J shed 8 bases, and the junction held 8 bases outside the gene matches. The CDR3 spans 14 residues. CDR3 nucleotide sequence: TGTGCCAGCAGTTACCTCGGACAGGGTTACAAGCAGTACTTC. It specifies CASSYLGQGYKQYF.

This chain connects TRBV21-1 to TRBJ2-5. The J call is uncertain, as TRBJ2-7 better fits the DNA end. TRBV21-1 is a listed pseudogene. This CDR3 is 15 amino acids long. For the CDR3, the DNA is TGTGCCAGCAGCAAAGGGAAGGGCCGGTCCTACGAGCAGTACTTC. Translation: CASSKGKGRSYEQYF.

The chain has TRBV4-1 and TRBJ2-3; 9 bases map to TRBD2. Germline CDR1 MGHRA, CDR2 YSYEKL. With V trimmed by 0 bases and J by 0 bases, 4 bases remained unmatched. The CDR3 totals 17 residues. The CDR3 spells CASSQDSTSGSTDTQYF. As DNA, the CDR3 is TGCGCCAGCAGCCAAGATAGTACTAGCGGGAGCACAGATACGCAGTATTTT.

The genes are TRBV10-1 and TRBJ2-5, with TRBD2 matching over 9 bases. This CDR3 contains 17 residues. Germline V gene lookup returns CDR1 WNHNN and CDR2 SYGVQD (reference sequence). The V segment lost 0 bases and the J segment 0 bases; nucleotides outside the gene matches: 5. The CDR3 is CASSESNSGRDQETQYF. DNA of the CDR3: TGCGCCAGCAGTGAGTCGAATAGCGGGAGAGACCAAGAGACCCAGTACTTC.

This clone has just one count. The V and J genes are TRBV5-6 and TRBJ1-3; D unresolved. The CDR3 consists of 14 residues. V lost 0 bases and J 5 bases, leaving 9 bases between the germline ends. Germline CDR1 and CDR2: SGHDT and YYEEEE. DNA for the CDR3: TGTGCCAGCAGCTTGGGCCCGGACCGAAACACCATATATTTT. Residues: CASSLGPDRNTIYF.

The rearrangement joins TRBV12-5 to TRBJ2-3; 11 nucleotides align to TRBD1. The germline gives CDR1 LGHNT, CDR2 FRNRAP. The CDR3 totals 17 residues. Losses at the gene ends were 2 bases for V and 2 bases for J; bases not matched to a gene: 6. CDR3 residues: CASGLTRTGGHTDTQYF. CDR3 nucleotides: TGTGCTAGTGGTTTGACCCGGACAGGGGGCCACACAGATACGCAGTATTTT.

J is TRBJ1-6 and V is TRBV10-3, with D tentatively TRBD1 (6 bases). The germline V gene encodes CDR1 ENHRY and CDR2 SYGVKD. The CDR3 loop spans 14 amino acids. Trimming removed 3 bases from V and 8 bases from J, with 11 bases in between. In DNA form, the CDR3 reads TGTGCCATCAGTGACAGGGGAGGATATTCACCCCTCCACTTT. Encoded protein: CAISDRGGYSPLHF.

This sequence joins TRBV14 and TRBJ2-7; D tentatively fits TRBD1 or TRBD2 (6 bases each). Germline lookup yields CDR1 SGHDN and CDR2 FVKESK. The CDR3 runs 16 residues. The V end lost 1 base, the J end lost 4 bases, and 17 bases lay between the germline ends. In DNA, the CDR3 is TGTGCCAGCAGCCAAGGATGGGGAAGGGGGGATTACGAGCAGTACTTC. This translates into CASSQGWGRGDYEQYF.

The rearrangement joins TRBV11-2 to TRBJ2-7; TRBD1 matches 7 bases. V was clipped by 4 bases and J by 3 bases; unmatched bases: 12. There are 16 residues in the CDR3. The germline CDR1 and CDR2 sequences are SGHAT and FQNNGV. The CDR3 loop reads CASSSIRGQALYEQYF. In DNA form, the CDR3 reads TGTGCCAGCAGCTCCATTAGGGGGCAGGCCCTCTACGAGCAGTACTTC.

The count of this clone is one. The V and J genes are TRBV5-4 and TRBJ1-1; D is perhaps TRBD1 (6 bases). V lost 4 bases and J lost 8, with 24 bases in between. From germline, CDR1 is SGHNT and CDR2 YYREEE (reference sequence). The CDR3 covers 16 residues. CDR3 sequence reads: CASSRGVVGGREEAFF. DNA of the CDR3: TGTGCCAGCAGCCGTGGAGTGGTGGGGGGCCGGGAAGAAGCTTTCTTT.

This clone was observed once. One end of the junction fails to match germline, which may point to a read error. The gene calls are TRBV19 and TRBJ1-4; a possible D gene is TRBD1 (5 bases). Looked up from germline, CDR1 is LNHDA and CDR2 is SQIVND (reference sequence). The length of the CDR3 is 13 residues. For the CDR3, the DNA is TGTGCCAGTAGCGGGACCGAAAATGCAAAACTGTTTTTT. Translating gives CASSGTENAKLFF.

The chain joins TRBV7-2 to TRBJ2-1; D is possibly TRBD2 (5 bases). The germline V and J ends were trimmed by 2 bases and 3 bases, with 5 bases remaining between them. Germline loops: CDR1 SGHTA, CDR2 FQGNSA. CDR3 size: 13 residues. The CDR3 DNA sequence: TGTGCCAGCAGCTTACGGGGCTACAATGAGCAGTTCTTC. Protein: CASSLRGYNEQFF.

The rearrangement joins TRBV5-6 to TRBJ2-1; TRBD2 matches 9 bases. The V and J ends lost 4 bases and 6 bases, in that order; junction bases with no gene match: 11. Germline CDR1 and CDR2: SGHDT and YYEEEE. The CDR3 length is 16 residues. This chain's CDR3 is CASSPQGSGRINEQFF. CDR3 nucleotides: TGTGCCAGCAGCCCTCAAGGTAGCGGGAGAATCAATGAGCAGTTCTTC.

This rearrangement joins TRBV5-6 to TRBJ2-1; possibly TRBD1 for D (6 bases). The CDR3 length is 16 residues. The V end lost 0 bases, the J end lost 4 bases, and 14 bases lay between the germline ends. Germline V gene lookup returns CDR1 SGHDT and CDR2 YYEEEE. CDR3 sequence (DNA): TGTGCCAGCAGCTTGGAAGCCGACAGGCCTTACAATGAGCAGTTCTTC. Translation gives CASSLEADRPYNEQFF. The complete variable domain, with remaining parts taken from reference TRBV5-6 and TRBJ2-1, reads DAGVTQSPTHLIKTRGQQVTLRCSPKSGHDTVSWYQQALGQGPQFIFQYYEEEERQRGNFPDRFSGHQFPNYSSELNVNALLLGDSALYLCASSLEADRPYNEQFFGPGTRLTVL.

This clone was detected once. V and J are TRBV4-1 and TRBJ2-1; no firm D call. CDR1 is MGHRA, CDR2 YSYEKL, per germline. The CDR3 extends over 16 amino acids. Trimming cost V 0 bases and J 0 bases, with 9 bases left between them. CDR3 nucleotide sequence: TGCGCCAGCAGCCAAGATCCAAGGTCCTCCTACAATGAGCAGTTCTTC. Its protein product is CASSQDPRSSYNEQFF.

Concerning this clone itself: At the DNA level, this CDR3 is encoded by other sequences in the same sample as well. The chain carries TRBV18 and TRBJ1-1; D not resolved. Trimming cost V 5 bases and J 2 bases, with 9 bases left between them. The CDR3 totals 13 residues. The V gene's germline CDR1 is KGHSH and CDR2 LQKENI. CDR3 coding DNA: TGTGCCAGCTCAGGAGGAGGAAACACTGAAGCTTTCTTT. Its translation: CASSGGGNTEAFF.